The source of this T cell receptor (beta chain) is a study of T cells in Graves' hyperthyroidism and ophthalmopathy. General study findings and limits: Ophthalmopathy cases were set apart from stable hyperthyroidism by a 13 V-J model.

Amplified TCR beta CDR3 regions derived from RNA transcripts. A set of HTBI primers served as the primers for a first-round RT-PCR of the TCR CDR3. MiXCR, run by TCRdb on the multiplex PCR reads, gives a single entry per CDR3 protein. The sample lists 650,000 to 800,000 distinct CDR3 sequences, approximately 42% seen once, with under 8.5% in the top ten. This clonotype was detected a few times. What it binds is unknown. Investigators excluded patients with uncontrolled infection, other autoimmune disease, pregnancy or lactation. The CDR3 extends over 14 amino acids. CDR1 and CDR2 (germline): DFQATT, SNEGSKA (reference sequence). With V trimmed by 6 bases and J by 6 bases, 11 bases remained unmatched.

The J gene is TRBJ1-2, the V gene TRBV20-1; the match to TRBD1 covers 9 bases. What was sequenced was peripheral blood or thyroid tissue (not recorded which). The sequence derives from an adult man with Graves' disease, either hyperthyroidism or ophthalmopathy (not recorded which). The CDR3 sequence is CSAITGTGFNGYTF. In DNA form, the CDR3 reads TGCAGTGCAATCACCGGGACAGGGTTTAATGGCTACACCTTC.